Following are 30 T cell receptor beta chains from one sample sequenced in a study of breast tumors, draining lymph nodes, adjacent tissues. MiXCR, run by TCRdb on the multiplex PCR reads, gives a single entry per CDR3 protein. This table holds tens of thousands of distinct CDR3 sequences, roughly 41% found once. Source material: breast tumor tissue. These receptors came from a female donor with breast cancer. Some clones in this sample may be carry-over from other donors' samples.

This clonotype showed up many times. The V and J genes are TRBV7-2 and TRBJ2-6; unclear D gene. The ends were cut back, 2 bases at V and 2 bases at J, with 4 bases in the middle. CDR1 SGHTA and CDR2 FQGNSA come from the germline V gene. This CDR3 region has 14 residues. CDR3 region: CASSLTPGANVLTF. CDR3 sequence (DNA): TGTGCCAGCAGCTTAACCCCTGGGGCCAACGTCCTGACTTTC.

This clonotype was picked up many times. This may come from a read error, since a much larger clone is one base off. The chain uses TRBV7-3 and TRBJ2-3, with TRBD2 identical over 14 bases. Germline V lookup: CDR1 SGHTA, CDR2 FQGTGA. The CDR3 contains 18 residues. The CDR3 loop reads CASSLRLAGGTSTHTQYF. The CDR3, as DNA: TGTGCCAGCAGCCTCAGACTAGCGGGAGGGACTAGCACACATACGCAGTATTTT.

This clonotype was recorded at least ten times. V usage is TRBV25-1 and J usage is TRBJ1-2, with D uncertain. CDR1 is MGHDK, CDR2 SYGVNS, per germline. V lost 7 bases, J lost 3 bases, and 15 bases lay in between. The CDR3 loop spans 14 amino acids. The CDR3 nucleotides are TGTGCCAGCACCACAACCGGCAAGGACTATGGCTACACCTTC. As protein: CASTTTGKDYGYTF.

The rearrangement links TRBV20-1 to TRBJ2-3, with 10 bases lining up with TRBD2. Losses at the gene ends were 3 bases for V and 11 bases for J; bases not matched to a gene: 14. There are 15 residues in the CDR3. Looked up from germline, CDR1 is DFQATT and CDR2 is SNEGSKA (reference sequence). CDR3 region: CSAREELAGWDEQYF. The CDR3 region has the DNA TGCAGTGCTAGGGAAGAACTAGCGGGATGGGATGAGCAGTATTTT.

The chain links TRBV7-2 to TRBJ2-7; 9 nucleotides agree with TRBD2. The junction had 5 bases not matched to a gene; V was cut back by 4 bases and J by 4 bases. This CDR3 is 14 amino acids long. Germline CDR1 SGHTA, CDR2 FQGNSA. The DNA of the CDR3 is TGTGCCAGCAGCTCGTTAGCGGGAGATTACGAGCAGTACTTC. Protein: CASSSLAGDYEQYF.

This clonotype was recorded at least ten times. V gene TRBV19 combines with J gene TRBJ2-6, with D unresolved. The CDR3 is 15 residues long. Trimming stripped 0 bases from V and 2 bases from J, with 5 bases between. Germline V gene sequence: CDR1 LNHDA, CDR2 SQIVND (reference sequence). CDR3 bases: TGTGCCAGTAGTATAGACGGAACTGGGGCCAACGTCCTGACTTTC. It translates to CASSIDGTGANVLTF.

At least ten counts were recorded for this clonotype. CDR3 in DNA: TGTGCCAGCAGGAAACGGACGGCCTTCTCTGGGGCCAACGTCCTGACTTTC. Its protein is CASRKRTAFSGANVLTF. The chain combines TRBV6-5 with TRBJ2-6; D is undetermined. CDR1 MNHEY and CDR2 SVGAGI come from the germline V gene. V was cut by 6 bases and J by 0 bases, with 15 bases left in between. CDR3 length equals 17 residues.

In this sample, this clonotype turned up many times. The chain joins TRBV4-3 to TRBJ2-7; perhaps TRBD1 as D (5 bases). Trimming removed 4 bases from V and 3 bases from J, with 10 bases in between. This CDR3 region has 13 residues. From germline, CDR1 is LGHNA and CDR2 YSLEER. As DNA, the CDR3 is TGCGCCAGCAGCCTCAGGGATGGCTACGAGCAGTACTTC. Protein sequence: CASSLRDGYEQYF.

This clonotype was counted only a few times. The chain carries TRBV25-1 and TRBJ1-1, with TRBD1 as a possible D gene (6 bases). The germline gives CDR1 MGHDK, CDR2 SYGVNS. V was pared by 1 base and J by 1 base, with 7 bases between. This CDR3 is built from 14 residues. CDR3 amino acids: CASSEWGQNTEAFF. The CDR3 nucleotides read TGTGCCAGCAGTGAATGGGGGCAGAACACTGAAGCTTTCTTT.

The chain recombines TRBV7-3 with TRBJ2-2; 14 bases are a match to TRBD2. In germline, CDR1 is SGHTA, CDR2 FQGTGA. The CDR3 is made up of 20 amino acids. The J segment lost 3 bases and the V segment lost 5 bases, leaving 14 bases of the junction unmatched. The CDR3 region has the DNA TGTGCCAGCAGCCCCTCGCGAAGACTAGCGGGAGGGCCGGACACCGGGGAGCTGTTTTTT. Translating gives CASSPSRRLAGGPDTGELFF.

Many counts were recorded for this clonotype. The J gene is TRBJ2-2, the V gene TRBV9; D is possibly TRBD2 (5 bases). Trimming removed 0 bases from V and 2 bases from J, with 8 bases in between. CDR1 SGDLS and CDR2 YYNGEE come from the germline V gene. The CDR3 sequence is 15 residues long. CDR3 protein: CASSVGRINTGELFF. CDR3 sequence (DNA): TGTGCCAGCAGCGTAGGGAGGATCAACACCGGGGAGCTGTTTTTT.

Concerning this clonotype itself: The conserved closing phenylalanine or tryptophan is absent in this CDR3, likely reflecting a read error. The J gene is TRBJ1-6, the V gene TRBV7-2, with D maybe TRBD1 (5 bases). The length of the CDR3 is 16 residues. The V end lost 8 bases, the J end lost 8 bases, and 22 bases lay between the germline ends. Per the germline V gene, CDR1 is SGHTA and CDR2 is FQGNSA. This CDR3 is CASGAGGAGSDSPLHS. The CDR3, as DNA: TGTGCCAGCGGCGCAGGCGGGGCAGGTTCGGATTCACCCCTCCACTCT.

This clonotype has a count of ten or more. The chain uses TRBV28 and TRBJ2-7, with TRBD1 matching over 9 bases. CDR1 is MDHEN, CDR2 SYDVKM, per germline. The CDR3 length is 16 residues. The V segment lost 2 bases and the J segment 4 bases; nucleotides outside the gene matches: 9. CDR3 residues: CASSLEPDRGSYEQYF. The DNA for the CDR3 is TGTGCCAGCAGTTTAGAACCGGACAGGGGCTCGTACGAGCAGTACTTC.

This chain connects TRBV11-3 to TRBJ2-3, with 7 bases fitting TRBD2. CDR1 and CDR2 from the germline V gene are SGHNT and YENEEA. With V trimmed by 3 bases and J by 3 bases, 6 bases remained unmatched. This CDR3 comprises 15 residues. As DNA, the CDR3 is TGTGCCAGCAGCTTGTTTGGGGGGGAGACAGATACGCAGTATTTT. Translation: CASSLFGGETDTQYF.

Comment on this clonotype: This may arise from a read error, as a much more abundant clone is one base away. The rearrangement uses TRBV15 and TRBJ1-2; TRBD1 is a possible D gene (6 bases). Germline CDR1 is LNHNV and CDR2 is YYDKDF (reference sequence). CDR3 size: 15 residues. The CDR3 loop reads CTTSRLNTGTYGYTF. The DNA for the CDR3 is TGTACCACCAGCAGACTGAACACAGGGACCTATGGCTACACCTTC.

Remarks on this clonotype: Just one base apart from a much larger clone, this may be a read error. This is likely a read error, given that the CDR3 carries no conserved phenylalanine or tryptophan at its end. The limits of the CDR3 on the DNA are not certain, so only TCRdb's listed CDR3 is given. The chain combines TRBV3-2 with TRBJ2-2; whether TRBD2, the table's D call, matches the DNA was not checked. TRBV3-2 is described as a pseudogene. The CDR3 is 16 amino acids in total, end residues counted. Here the CDR3 reads CASGSEREKDTGELFL.

This clonotype has ten or more counts. The J gene is TRBJ2-5, the V gene TRBV12-3 or TRBV12-4, with D perhaps being TRBD1 or TRBD2 (5 bases each). There are 16 residues in the CDR3. Trimming stripped 0 bases from V and 5 bases from J, with 16 bases between. CDR3 region: CASSLALPGSGETQYF. Here the CDR3 DNA reads TGTGCCAGCAGTTTAGCGCTGCCAGGGTCGGGGGAGACCCAGTACTTC.

This clonotype has a count of ten or more. The V call is TRBV14, the J call TRBJ1-6, with 10 bases that match TRBD1. After removal of 2 bases from V and 7 bases from J, the junction contained 5 bases not matched to a gene. There are 16 residues in the CDR3. Germline-derived CDR1 and CDR2 are SGHDN and FVKESK. The CDR3 reads CASSQLDRGKNSPLHF. CDR3 DNA: TGTGCCAGCAGCCAATTGGACAGGGGGAAGAATTCACCCCTCCACTTT.

This chain links TRBV7-9 with TRBJ1-5; 8 bases fit TRBD1. The junction had 8 bases not matched to a gene; V was cut back by 5 bases and J by 2 bases. The CDR3 is made up of 16 amino acids. The germline V gene has CDR1 SEHNR and CDR2 FQNEAQ (reference sequence). CDR3 sequence: CASSRDRRGGNQPQHF. The CDR3 nucleotides are TGTGCCAGCAGCCGGGACAGGCGGGGAGGCAATCAGCCCCAGCATTTT.

This clonotype was counted at least ten times. For the CDR3, the DNA is TGCAGTGCTAGGTGGCTAGTCGGGACCAATGAGCAGTTCTTC. Translation: CSARWLVGTNEQFF. The chain joins TRBV20-1 to TRBJ2-1; perhaps D is TRBD1 or TRBD2 (5 bases each). The CDR3 is made up of 14 amino acids. CDR1 DFQATT and CDR2 SNEGSKA come from the germline V gene (reference sequence). V was trimmed by 3 bases and J by 6 bases, leaving 15 bases between them.

The J gene is TRBJ2-7, the V gene TRBV10-3; 7 bases line up with TRBD1. V trimming: 4 bases; J trimming: 2 bases; junction bases outside the gene matches: 14. Germline CDR1 and CDR2: ENHRY and SYGVKD. The CDR3 is 17 amino acids. The CDR3 nucleotides read TGTGCCATCAGTGCGGATTACAGGGGAGAGAGGACCTACGAGCAGTACTTC. Its translation: CAISADYRGERTYEQYF.

This clonotype showed up many times. J is TRBJ1-2 and V is TRBV30; perhaps TRBD1 as D (6 bases). V lost 3 bases and J lost 6, with 14 bases in between. Germline V gene sequence: CDR1 GTSNPN, CDR2 SVGIG (reference sequence). There are 13 residues in the CDR3. The CDR3 loop reads CAWRTAGDNGYTF. CDR3 sequence (DNA): TGTGCCTGGAGGACAGCTGGGGACAATGGCTACACCTTC.

This chain connects TRBV19 to TRBJ2-7; TRBD1 is a possible D gene (5 bases). The germline gives CDR1 LNHDA, CDR2 SQIVND (reference sequence). This CDR3 has 15 residues. V lost 4 bases and J 0 bases, leaving 13 bases between the germline ends. CDR3 DNA sequence: TGTGCCAGTAGTAAGACAGCGTGGAGCTCCTACGAGCAGTACTTC. The encoded protein is CASSKTAWSSYEQYF.

This clonotype occurred many times. The chain combines TRBV30 with TRBJ2-2; D is uncertain. Germline CDR1 is GTSNPN and CDR2 is SVGIG (reference sequence). V lost 2 bases and J 4 bases, leaving 17 bases between the germline ends. The CDR3 covers 16 residues. The CDR3 loop is CAWSWVGVSGTGELFF. CDR3 nucleotides: TGTGCCTGGAGTTGGGTCGGCGTGTCGGGCACCGGGGAGCTGTTTTTT.

This clonotype was detected many times. This chain uses TRBV5-8 with TRBJ2-3; 10 positions agree with TRBD2. J lost 5 bases, V lost 1 base, and 4 bases had no gene match. Germline CDR1 reads SGHTS; CDR2 reads YDEGEE. The CDR3 length is 15 residues. This chain's CDR3 is CASSLSGRALDTQYF. The CDR3 DNA reads as TGTGCCAGCAGCTTGAGCGGGAGGGCCTTAGATACGCAGTATTTT.

The chain employs TRBV24-1 and TRBJ2-5; 10 bases align to TRBD2. The germline CDR1 and CDR2 sequences are KGHDR and SFDVKD. The length of the CDR3 is 15 residues. The V and J ends lost 5 bases and 7 bases, in that order; junction bases with no gene match: 9. The CDR3 loop reads CATSGPRAGGPTQYF. As DNA, the CDR3 is TGTGCCACCAGTGGCCCGCGAGCGGGAGGGCCGACCCAGTACTTC.

Comments on this clonotype: This may come from a read error, since a much larger clone is one base off. The chain is built from TRBV6-1 and TRBJ1-3; D call uncertain. Germline V gives CDR1 MNHNS, CDR2 SASEGT. This CDR3 spans 11 amino acids. Trimming took 6 bases from V and 2 from J, leaving 2 bases between them. This CDR3 is CASRTGNTIYF. For the CDR3, the DNA is TGTGCCAGCAGGACTGGAAACACCATATATTTT.

This clonotype was detected many times. CDR3 sequence: CASSLDFLYEQYF. The CDR3 DNA sequence: TGTGCCAGCAGCTTAGACTTCCTCTACGAGCAGTACTTC. The chain recombines TRBV7-9 with TRBJ2-7, with D unclear. The CDR3 consists of 13 residues. Per the germline V gene, CDR1 is SEHNR and CDR2 is FQNEAQ (reference sequence). The V end was cut by 1 base, the J end by 3 bases, with 7 bases between.

Ten or more counts support this clonotype. V and J are TRBV27 and TRBJ2-2; 8 positions agree with TRBD2. The CDR3 runs 16 residues. Germline CDR1 reads MNHEY; CDR2 reads SMNVEV (reference sequence). Unmatched junction bases numbered 8, after V lost 4 bases and J lost 4 bases. CDR3 nucleotide sequence: TGTGCCAGCAGTTCTCTAGCGGGTAGAGTCACCGGGGAGCTGTTTTTT. This translates into CASSSLAGRVTGELFF.

This clonotype has ten or more counts. V and J are TRBV7-2 and TRBJ2-3; D possibly corresponds to TRBD2 (6 bases). Trimming stripped 5 bases from V and 5 bases from J, with 11 bases between. The germline gives CDR1 SGHTA, CDR2 FQGNSA. The CDR3 sequence is 13 residues long. The CDR3, as DNA: TGTGCCAGCAGCGCGAAAGCGGGAGATACGCAGTATTTT. The encoded protein is CASSAKAGDTQYF.